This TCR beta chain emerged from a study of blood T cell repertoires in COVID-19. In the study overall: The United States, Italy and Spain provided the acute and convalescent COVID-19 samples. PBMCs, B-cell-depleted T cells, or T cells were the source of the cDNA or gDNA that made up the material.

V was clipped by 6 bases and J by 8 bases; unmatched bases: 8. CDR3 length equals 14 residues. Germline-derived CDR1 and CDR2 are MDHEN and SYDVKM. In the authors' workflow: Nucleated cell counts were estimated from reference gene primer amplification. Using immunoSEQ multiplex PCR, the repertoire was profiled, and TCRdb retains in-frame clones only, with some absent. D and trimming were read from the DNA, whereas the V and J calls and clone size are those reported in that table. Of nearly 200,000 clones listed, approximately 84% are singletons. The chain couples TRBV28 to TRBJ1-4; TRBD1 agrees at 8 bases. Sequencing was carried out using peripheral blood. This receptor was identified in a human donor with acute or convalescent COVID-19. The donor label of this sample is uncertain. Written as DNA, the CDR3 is TGTGCCAGCAGACCCCGGACAGGGCGGGAAAAACTGTTTTTT. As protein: CASRPRTGREKLFF.